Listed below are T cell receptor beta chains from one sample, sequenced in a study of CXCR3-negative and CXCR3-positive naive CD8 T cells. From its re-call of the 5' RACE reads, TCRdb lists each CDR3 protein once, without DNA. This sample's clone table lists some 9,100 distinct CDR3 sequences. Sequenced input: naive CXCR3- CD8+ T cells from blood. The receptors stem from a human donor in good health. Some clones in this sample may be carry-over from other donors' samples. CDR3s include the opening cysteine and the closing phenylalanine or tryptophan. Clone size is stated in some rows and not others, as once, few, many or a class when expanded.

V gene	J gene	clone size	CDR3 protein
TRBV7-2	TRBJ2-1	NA	CASSLGSINEQFF
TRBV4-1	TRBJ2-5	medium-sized	CASSQDTGGLETQYF
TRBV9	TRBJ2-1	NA	CASSEASGNNEQFF
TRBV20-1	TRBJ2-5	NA	CSAMDSAEVRETQYF
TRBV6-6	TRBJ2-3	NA	CASSDLDSPDTQYF
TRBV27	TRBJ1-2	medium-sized	CASRMTGGYGYTF
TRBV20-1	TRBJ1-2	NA	CSARDSAGANYGYTF
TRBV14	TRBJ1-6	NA	CASSQVFGPLHF
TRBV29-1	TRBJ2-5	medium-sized	CSVGTQETQYF
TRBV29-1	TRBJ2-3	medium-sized	CSVEVQGTTDTQYF
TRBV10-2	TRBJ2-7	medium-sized	CASSDARVYEQYF
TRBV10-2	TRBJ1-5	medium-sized	CASSEGTGVQPQHF
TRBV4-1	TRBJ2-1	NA	CASSQEGGPGTSEQFF
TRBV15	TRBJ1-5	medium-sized	CATSRDRDRSQPQHF
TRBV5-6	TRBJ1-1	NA	CASSFSSMNTEAFF
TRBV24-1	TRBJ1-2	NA	CAVNRGFGCTF
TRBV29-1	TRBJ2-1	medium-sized	CSVASGRREQFF
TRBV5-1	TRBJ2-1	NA	CASSFRDTNEQFF
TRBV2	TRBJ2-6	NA	CASIIVGDRGPSGANVLTF
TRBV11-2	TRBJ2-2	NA	CASSLAFGALITGELFF
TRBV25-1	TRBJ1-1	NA	CASGGGTEAFF
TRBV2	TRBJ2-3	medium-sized	CASSEGVTPGTDTQYF
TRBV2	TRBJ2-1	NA	CASSVVSSYNEQFF
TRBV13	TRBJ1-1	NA	CASSQTGTPNTEAFF
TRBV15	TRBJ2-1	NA	CATSTTSGRPSSSYNEQFF
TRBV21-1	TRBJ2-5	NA	CASSKDPPRPEATQYF
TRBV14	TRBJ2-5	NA	CASSQGTVSQETQYF
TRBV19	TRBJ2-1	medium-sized	CASSIGNNEQFF
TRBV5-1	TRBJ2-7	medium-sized	CASSSGTGTHEQYF
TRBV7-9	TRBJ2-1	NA	CASSSSGRAWEQFF
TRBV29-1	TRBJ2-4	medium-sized	CSVVGPAEPIQYF
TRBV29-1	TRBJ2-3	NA	CSVEPLGKTDTQNF
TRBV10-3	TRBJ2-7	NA	CAISGVREDEQYF
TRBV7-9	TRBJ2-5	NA	CASSTYQETQYF
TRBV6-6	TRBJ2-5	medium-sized	CASSLDRGETQYF
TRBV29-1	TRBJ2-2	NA	CSVLFGGELFF
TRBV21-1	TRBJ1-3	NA	CASSKGATLSGNTIYF
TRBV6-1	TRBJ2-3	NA	CASSESGRSTDTQYF
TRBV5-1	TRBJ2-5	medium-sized	CASSSGDIGQETQYF
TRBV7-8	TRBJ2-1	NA	CASSLQVVALNNEQFF
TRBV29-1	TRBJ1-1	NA	CSVDDLNTEAFF
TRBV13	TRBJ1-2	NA	CASSPRGLIYYGYTF
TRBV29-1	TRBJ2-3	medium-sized	CSVGVPSTDTQYF
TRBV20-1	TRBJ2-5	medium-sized	CSVRSGQGDQETQYF
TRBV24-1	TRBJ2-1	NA	CATSDVAGHEQFF
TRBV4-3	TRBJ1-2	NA	CASSQVDGGGYGYTF
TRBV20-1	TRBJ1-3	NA	CSDPGWDSGNTIYF
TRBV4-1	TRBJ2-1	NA	CASSHPGVAGMNYNEQFF
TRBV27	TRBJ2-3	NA	CASGILGGGTDTQYF
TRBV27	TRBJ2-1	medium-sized	CASSPGTSAYNEQFF
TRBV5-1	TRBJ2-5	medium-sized	CASSRDRSWETQYF
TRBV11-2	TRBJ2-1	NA	CASSLKGDEQFF
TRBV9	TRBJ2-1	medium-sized	CASSVEGQGTNEQFF